This is a list of T cell receptor beta chains from one sample in a study of chemoradiotherapy in HPV16-positive cancers. TCRdb keeps only in-frame clones here, not all; method: immunoSEQ multiplex PCR. The sample has about 7,400 clones; about four fifths are singletons. The specimen was tumor tissue, collected from a patient who underwent chemoradiotherapy. The receptors shown here come from a human donor with HPV-associated anogenital cancer. Both conserved end residues are part of each CDR3. The D gene is left open where the match is weak. Size is stated for part of the rows, as once, few or many counts, or as a class when the clone is expanded.

>13|TRBJ2-3|TRBV14|-|TRBD2
CASSPGGADTQYF
TGTGCCAGCAGCCCGGGGGGGGCAGATACGCAGTATTTT
>14|TRBJ1-2|TRBV28|-|-
CASSLGGTSRGYTF
TGTGCCAGCAGTTTAGGGGGGACATCCAGGGGCTACACCTTC
>15|TRBJ2-2|TRBV4-1|-|-
CASSQRHLNTGELFF
TGCGCCAGCAGCCAGCGTCATCTGAACACCGGGGAGCTGTTTTTT
>14|TRBJ1-1|TRBV28|-|-
CASSSATRNTEAFF
TGTGCCAGCAGTTCGGCGACACGGAACACTGAAGCTTTCTTT
>14|TRBJ1-5|TRBV19|-|-
CASSNRGVNQPQHF
TGTGCCAGTAGTAATCGCGGGGTCAATCAGCCCCAGCATTTT
>16|TRBJ1-2|TRBV30|-|TRBD1
CAWTPGQGGYMDGYTF
TGTGCCTGGACCCCGGGACAGGGAGGTTACATGGATGGCTACACCTTC
>11|TRBJ1-6|TRBV20-1|-|-
CSDRTHSPLHF
TGCAGTGACCGGACTCATTCACCCCTCCACTTT
>15|TRBJ2-2|TRBV5-4|-|-
CASSLQGGGTGELFF
TGTGCCAGCAGCTTACAGGGAGGAGGCACCGGGGAGCTGTTTTTT
>13|TRBJ2-7|TRBV2|-|-
CASREGVNGEQYF
TGTGCCAGCAGAGAAGGGGTTAACGGCGAGCAGTACTTC
>14|TRBJ2-2|TRBV19|large|TRBD2
CASSSLGGAGELFF
TGTGCCAGTAGTTCCCTCGGGGGGGCCGGGGAGCTGTTTTTT
>15|TRBJ2-7|TRBV6-1|-|-
CASSVIRGSSYEQYF
TGTGCCAGCAGTGTAATAAGGGGCTCGTCCTACGAGCAGTACTTC
>12|TRBJ1-2|TRBV28|-|-
CASSSGTDGYTF
TGTGCCAGCAGTTCGGGCACTGATGGCTACACCTTC
>12|TRBJ1-2|TRBV2|-|-
CASSETEDGYTF
TGTGCCAGCAGTGAGACAGAAGATGGCTACACCTTC
>16|TRBJ1-5|TRBV4-3|-|-
CASSPVWSDSNQPQHF
TGCGCCAGCAGCCCCGTCTGGTCAGATAGCAATCAGCCCCAGCATTTT
>14|TRBJ2-3|TRBV6-4|few|TRBD2
CASSPSGGTDTQYF
TGTGCCAGCTCGCCTAGCGGGGGCACAGATACGCAGTATTTT
>15|TRBJ2-6|TRBV5-1|-|-
CASSDGTPGANVLTF
TGCGCCAGCAGCGACGGGACACCCGGGGCCAACGTCCTGACTTTC
>13|TRBJ1-2|TRBV14|-|-
CASSQARGGGYTF
TGTGCCAGCAGCCAAGCACGTGGGGGAGGCTACACCTTC
>14|TRBJ2-7|TRBV9|-|TRBD2
CASSVAGEGYEQYF
TGTGCCAGCAGCGTAGCCGGGGAGGGCTACGAGCAGTACTTC
>15|TRBJ2-5|TRBV6-6|-|-
CASSQRSMDQETQYF
TGTGCCAGCAGTCAAAGGTCTATGGACCAAGAGACCCAGTACTTC
>16|TRBJ2-2|TRBV4-2|-|-
CASSQEGRGRPGELFF
TGTGCCAGCAGCCAAGAGGGGAGGGGGCGCCCCGGGGAGCTGTTTTTT
>15|TRBJ1-4|TRBV10-2|-|-
CASSRTASGDEKLFF
TGCGCCAGCAGTCGGACAGCATCTGGTGATGAAAAACTGTTTTTT
>15|TRBJ1-2|TRBV5-1|-|-
CASSLEGIPNYGYTF
TGCGCCAGCAGCTTGGAGGGGATCCCTAACTATGGCTACACCTTC
>11|TRBJ2-1|TRBV7-9|-|-
CASSPRNEQFF
TGTGCCAGCAGCCCTAGAAATGAGCAGTTCTTC